The rows below give T cell receptor beta chains drawn from one sample of a study of PD-L1 blockade in urothelial cancer. Generated by immunoSEQ multiplex PCR, the TCRdb table keeps only in-frame clones and is missing some. Of roughly 56,000 clones detected, about 80% appear once; the ten largest clones hold about 4.5%. The sample here was PBMCs, taken around atezolizumab (anti-PD-L1) treatment. These receptors were obtained from a man between 65 and 79 years old with urothelial cancer. Each CDR3 is given with its conserved first and last residue. The D gene is left open where the match is weak. Expanded clones are given a class, and other clones once, few, many or no size at all.

D	J	size	V	CDR3	DNA
TRBD2	TRBJ2-1	once	TRBV7-6	CASGLVFNNEQFF	TGTGCCAGCGGACTAGTGTTCAACAATGAGCAGTTCTTC
NA	TRBJ2-5	NA	TRBV7-7	CASSLDRQETQYF	TGTGCTAGCAGCTTAGATAGACAAGAGACCCAGTACTTC
TRBD2	TRBJ2-5	NA	TRBV30	CAWSLTPPLAGEQYF	TGTGCCTGGAGCCTAACACCCCCCTTGGCGGGGGAGCAGTACTTC
NA	TRBJ2-2	NA	TRBV11-3	CASSSDKPTGELFF	TGTGCCAGCAGCTCGGACAAACCTACCGGGGAGCTGTTTTTT
NA	TRBJ2-2	NA	TRBV11-2	CASSLNAGSNTGELFF	TGTGCCAGCAGCTTAAATGCAGGGTCGAACACCGGGGAGCTGTTTTTT
NA	TRBJ1-1	NA	TRBV30	CAWEVAGEAFF	TGTGCCTGGGAGGTCGCCGGTGAAGCTTTCTTT
NA	TRBJ1-3	NA	TRBV5-1	CASSQKTGSSGNTIYF	TGCGCCAGCAGCCAGAAAACAGGGAGCTCTGGAAACACCATATATTTT
NA	TRBJ1-1	once	TRBV9	CASSARDTYTEAFF	TGTGCCAGCAGCGCCCGGGACACCTACACTGAAGCTTTCTTT
NA	TRBJ2-7	NA	TRBV5-8	CASSLGHGFEQYF	TGTGCCAGCAGCTTGGGGCACGGGTTCGAGCAGTACTTC
NA	TRBJ2-7	NA	TRBV7-9	CASSLANRAYEQYF	TGTGCCAGCAGCTTAGCCAACCGGGCCTACGAGCAGTACTTC
NA	TRBJ1-5	NA	TRBV28	CASGGAFQPQHF	TGTGCCAGCGGGGGGGCGTTTCAGCCCCAGCATTTT
NA	TRBJ2-1	few	TRBV4-1	CASSQDKAAKNEQFF	TGCGCCAGCAGCCAAGATAAAGCGGCAAAAAATGAGCAGTTCTTC
TRBD1	TRBJ2-1	NA	TRBV9	CASSAGTGNNEQFF	TGTGCCAGCAGCGCTGGGACAGGGAACAATGAGCAGTTCTTC
NA	TRBJ2-5	NA	TRBV19	CASSRTRLVPETQYF	TGTGCCAGTAGCCGCACGCGACTAGTCCCAGAGACCCAGTACTTC
NA	TRBJ2-7	NA	TRBV30	CAWQGAGEGYEQYF	TGTGCCTGGCAGGGGGCGGGAGAGGGCTACGAGCAGTACTTC
TRBD2	TRBJ2-2	NA	TRBV5-1	CASSLRAGANTGELFF	TGCGCCAGCAGCTTAAGGGCGGGAGCGAACACCGGGGAGCTGTTTTTT
NA	TRBJ2-3	once	TRBV19	CASSGGGPSRYF	TGTGCCAGTTCCGGTGGAGGGCCTTCACGGTATTTT
NA	TRBJ2-2	NA	TRBV4-1	CASSQEQRLNTGELFF	TGCGCCAGCAGCCAAGAGCAGCGGCTAAACACCGGGGAGCTGTTTTTT
TRBD1	TRBJ2-7	NA	TRBV5-6	CASGGQGYEQYF	TGTGCCAGCGGCGGACAGGGCTACGAGCAGTACTTC
TRBD2	TRBJ2-3	NA	TRBV5-1	CASSIQAGGTDTQYF	TGCGCCAGCAGCATACAGGCGGGAGGCACAGATACGCAGTATTTT
TRBD1	TRBJ1-3	few	TRBV5-1	CASSLTGDSGNTIYF	TGCGCCAGCTCCCTGACAGGGGACTCTGGAAACACCATATATTTT